The next 9 T cell receptor beta chains were all read from a single sample in a study of blood T cells in healthy people across ages. Primed by a sample-barcoded 5' primer and a J-beta primer mix, a second PCR proceeded for roughly 7 to 12 cycles. MiXCR, run by TCRdb on the 5' RACE reads, gives a single entry per CDR3 protein. The table shows 800,000 to 950,000 distinct CDR3 sequences, with about 27% occurring only once. This sample was shared with a second study, whose subject was T cells of mothers and their children.

Input material: blood. The receptors here all came from a middle-aged woman in good health.

The chain employs TRBV10-3 and TRBJ2-5; D is perhaps TRBD2 (7 bases). The V end was cut by 5 bases, the J end by 0 bases, with 13 bases between. Germline V gene data show CDR1 as ENHRY and CDR2 as SYGVKD. The CDR3 length is 15 residues. The CDR3 region has the DNA TGTGCCATCAGTTCGGCGGGGGCGTACCAAGAGACCCAGTACTTC. This translates into CAISSAGAYQETQYF.

This clonotype was counted only a few times. This chain joins TRBV20-1 and TRBJ2-1; D tentatively reads TRBD1 or TRBD2 (5 bases each). CDR1 is DFQATT and CDR2 is SNEGSKA in the germline V gene (reference sequence). Trimming shortened V by 1 base and J by 0 bases, and 10 bases separated the two germline ends. The CDR3 is made up of 15 amino acids. The CDR3 loop is CSARVSGSSYNEQFF. The DNA for the CDR3 is TGCAGTGCTAGAGTCTCAGGGAGCTCCTACAATGAGCAGTTCTTC.

This clonotype has just a few counts. The chain combines TRBV11-3 with TRBJ2-5, with TRBD2 matching 8 bases. With 5 bases clipped from V and 2 bases from J, the junction kept 7 bases outside the gene matches. Germline CDR1 SGHNT, CDR2 YENEEA. There are 15 residues in the CDR3. Here the CDR3 reads CASSPVGGGQETQYF. Here the CDR3 DNA reads TGTGCCAGCAGCCCCGTAGGCGGGGGGCAAGAGACCCAGTACTTC.

The chain combines TRBV5-1 with TRBJ2-6; D is perhaps TRBD1 (6 bases). CDR3 size: 17 residues. CDR1 and CDR2 (germline): SGHRS, YFSETQ. V dropped 4 bases and J dropped 0 bases, with 14 bases sitting between them. The CDR3 DNA is TGCGCCAGCAGCACTGGGACATCCTTCTCTGGGGCCAACGTCCTGACTTTC. Residues: CASSTGTSFSGANVLTF.

The chain links TRBV7-3 to TRBJ2-7; the D gene could be TRBD1 or TRBD2 (5 bases each). Trimming left V 4 bases short and J 7 bases short, with 20 bases between. Germline V gene data show CDR1 as SGHTA and CDR2 as FQGTGA. The CDR3 length is 15 residues. For the CDR3, the DNA is TGTGCCAGCAGCTCCCGGGACGGATACTACAATGAGCAGTACTTC. It translates to CASSSRDGYYNEQYF. Using reference TRBV7-3 and TRBJ2-7 for the parts outside the CDR3, the full variable domain is GAGVSQTPSNKVTEKGKYVELRCDPISGHTALYWYRQSLGQGPEFLIYFQGTGAADDSGLPNDRFFAVRPEGSVSTLKIQRTERGDSAVYLCASSSRDGYYNEQYFGPGTRLTVT.

This clonotype was counted at least ten times. The chain uses TRBV7-9 and TRBJ1-2; 10 bases are a match to TRBD1. The CDR3 covers 15 residues. Germline CDR1 reads SEHNR; CDR2 reads FQNEAQ (reference sequence). Germline trimming cut 5 bases from V and 1 base from J; bases unmatched to any gene: 4. In nucleotides, the CDR3 is TGTGCCAGCAGCCCAGGGACAGGGGTTAACTATGGCTACACCTTC. The encoded protein is CASSPGTGVNYGYTF.

V is TRBV28 and J is TRBJ1-2, with 7 bases lining up with TRBD1. This CDR3 spans 15 amino acids. Trimming at V came to 5 bases and at J to 1 base, leaving 7 bases not matched to a gene. The germline gives CDR1 MDHEN, CDR2 SYDVKM. CDR3 DNA: TGTGCCAGCAGTCGTACAGGGGAAGTTAACTATGGCTACACCTTC. Amino acids: CASSRTGEVNYGYTF.

This clonotype was found a few times. This chain connects TRBV20-1 to TRBJ1-1; unclear D gene. Trimming took 4 bases from V and 3 from J, leaving 12 bases between them. The germline V gene encodes CDR1 DFQATT and CDR2 SNEGSKA (reference sequence). There are 13 residues in the CDR3. For the CDR3, the DNA is TGCAGTGCTAAGTCCGACCTACACACTGAAGCTTTCTTT. This encodes CSAKSDLHTEAFF.

The gene calls are TRBV6-1 and TRBJ1-6; 8 nucleotides line up with TRBD1. Germline CDR1 MNHNS, CDR2 SASEGT. The CDR3 is 17 residues long. V lost 4 bases and J lost 7; bases outside the gene matches: 12. The CDR3 DNA is TGTGCCAGCAGTGGGTCAGGGGGCAACCGATTAAATTCACCCCTCCACTTT. This translates into CASSGSGGNRLNSPLHF.